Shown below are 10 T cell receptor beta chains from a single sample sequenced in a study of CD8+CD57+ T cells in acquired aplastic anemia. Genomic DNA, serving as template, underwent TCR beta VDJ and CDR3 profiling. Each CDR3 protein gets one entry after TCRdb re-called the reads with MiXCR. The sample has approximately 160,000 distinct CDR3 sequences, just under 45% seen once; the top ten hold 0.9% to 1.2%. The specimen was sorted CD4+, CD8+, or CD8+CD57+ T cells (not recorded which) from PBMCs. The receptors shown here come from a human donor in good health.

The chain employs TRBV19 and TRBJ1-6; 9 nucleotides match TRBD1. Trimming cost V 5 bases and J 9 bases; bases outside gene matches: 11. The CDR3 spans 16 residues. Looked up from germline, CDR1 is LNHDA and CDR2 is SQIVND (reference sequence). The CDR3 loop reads CASSQGQGLPGSPLHF. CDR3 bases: TGTGCCAGTAGTCAGGGACAGGGCCTACCGGGTTCACCCCTCCACTTT. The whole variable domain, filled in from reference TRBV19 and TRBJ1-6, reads DGGITQSPKYLFRKEGQNVTLSCEQNLNHDAMYWYRQDPGQGLRLIYYSQIVNDFQKGDIAEGYSVSREKKESFPLTVTSAQKNPTAFYLCASSQGQGLPGSPLHFGNGTRLTVT.

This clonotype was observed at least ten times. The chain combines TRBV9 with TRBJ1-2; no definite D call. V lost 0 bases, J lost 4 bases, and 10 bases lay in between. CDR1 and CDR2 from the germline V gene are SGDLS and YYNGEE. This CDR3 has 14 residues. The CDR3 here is CASSVVADIYGYTF. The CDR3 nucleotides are TGTGCCAGCAGCGTAGTAGCAGATATCTATGGCTACACCTTC.

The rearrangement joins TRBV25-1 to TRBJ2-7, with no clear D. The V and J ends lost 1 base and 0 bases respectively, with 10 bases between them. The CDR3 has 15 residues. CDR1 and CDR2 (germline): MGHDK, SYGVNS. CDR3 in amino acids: CASSELFPDSYEQYF. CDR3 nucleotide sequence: TGTGCCAGCAGTGAATTATTCCCAGACTCCTACGAGCAGTACTTC.

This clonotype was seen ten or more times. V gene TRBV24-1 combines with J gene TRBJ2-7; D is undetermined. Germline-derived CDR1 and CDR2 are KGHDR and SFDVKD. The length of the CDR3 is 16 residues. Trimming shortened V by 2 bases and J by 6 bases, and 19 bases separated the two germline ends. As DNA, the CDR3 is TGTGCCACCAGTGATTCACGACAAGGCCGACCCCTCGAGCAGTACTTC. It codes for CATSDSRQGRPLEQYF.

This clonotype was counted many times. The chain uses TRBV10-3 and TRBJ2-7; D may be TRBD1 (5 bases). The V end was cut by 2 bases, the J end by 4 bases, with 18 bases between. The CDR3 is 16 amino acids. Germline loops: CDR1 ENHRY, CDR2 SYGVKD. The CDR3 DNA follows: TGTGCCATCAGTGAGCAAGGGCAGGGAAGGCCTTACGAGCAGTACTTC. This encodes CAISEQGQGRPYEQYF.

The CDR3 region has the DNA TGTGCCACCAGTGATTCCCCCCCTACAGGGAACTATGGCTACACCTTC. It translates to CATSDSPPTGNYGYTF. This chain uses TRBV24-1 with TRBJ1-2, with a weak D call TRBD1 (6 bases). This CDR3 is 16 amino acids long. Germline V gene sequence: CDR1 KGHDR, CDR2 SFDVKD. Deletions cut 2 bases from V and 2 bases from J, with 14 bases between.

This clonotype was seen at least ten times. CDR3 sequence reads: CASSLTAALNTEAFF. As DNA, the CDR3 is TGTGCCAGCAGTCTAACGGCTGCTCTGAACACTGAAGCTTTCTTT. The gene calls are TRBV9 and TRBJ1-1; D is unresolved. The CDR3 totals 15 residues. Trimming removed 5 bases at V and 0 bases at J, with 14 bases between. Per the germline V gene, CDR1 is SGDLS and CDR2 is YYNGEE.

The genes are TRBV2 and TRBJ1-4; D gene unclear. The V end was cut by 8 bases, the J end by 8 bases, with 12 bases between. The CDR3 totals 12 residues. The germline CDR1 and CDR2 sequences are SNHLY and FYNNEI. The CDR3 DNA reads TGTGCCAGCCGGAGGGAGTTGGAAAAACTGTTTTTT. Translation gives CASRRELEKLFF.

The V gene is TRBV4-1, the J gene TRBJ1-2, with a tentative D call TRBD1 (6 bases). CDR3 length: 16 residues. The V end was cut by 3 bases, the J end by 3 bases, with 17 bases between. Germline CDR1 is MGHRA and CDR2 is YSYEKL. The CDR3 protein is CASSQGIRGLDYGYTF. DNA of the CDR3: TGCGCCAGCAGCCAGGGGATCAGGGGTCTGGACTATGGCTACACCTTC.

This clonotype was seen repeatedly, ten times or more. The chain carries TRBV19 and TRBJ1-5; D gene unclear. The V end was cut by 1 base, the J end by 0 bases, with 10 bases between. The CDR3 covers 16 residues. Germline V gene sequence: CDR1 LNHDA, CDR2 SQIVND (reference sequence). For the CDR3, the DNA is TGTGCCAGTAGTATAGCCCAGGCGAATAGCAATCAGCCCCAGCATTTT. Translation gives CASSIAQANSNQPQHF. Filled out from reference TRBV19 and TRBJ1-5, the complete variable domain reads DGGITQSPKYLFRKEGQNVTLSCEQNLNHDAMYWYRQDPGQGLRLIYYSQIVNDFQKGDIAEGYSVSREKKESFPLTVTSAQKNPTAFYLCASSIAQANSNQPQHFGDGTRLSIL.